Listed below are T cell receptor beta chains from one sample, sequenced in a study of blood T cell repertoires in COVID-19. Generated by immunoSEQ multiplex PCR, the TCRdb table keeps only in-frame clones and is missing some. The data hold about 120,000 clones, with 70% to 90% observed a single time. The source material was peripheral blood. Receptors were obtained from a woman between 70 and 85 years old who had recovered from COVID-19. Each CDR3 is given with its conserved first and last residue. A D gene is named only where the DNA matches it firmly. Clone size is stated in some rows and not others, as once, few, many or a class when expanded.

j_call | v_call | clone_size | d_call | cdr3_nt | cdr3_aa
TRBJ2-7 | TRBV11-3 | . | TRBD2 | TGTGCCAGCAGCTTAGGCGCTAGCGGCGAGCAGTACTTC | CASSLGASGEQYF
TRBJ2-2 | TRBV19 | . | TRBD1 | TGTGCCAGTCTCAGGGGGACAGGGTTTTCCGGGGAGCTGTTTTTT | CASLRGTGFSGELFF
TRBJ2-5 | TRBV9 | . | TRBD2 | TGTGCCAGCAGCGTAGGAACTAGCGGGAGTAAGGGACAAGAGACCCAGTACTTC | CASSVGTSGSKGQETQYF
TRBJ2-3 | TRBV29-1 | . | . | TGCAGCGTTGAATTGGATAGAGGTACGCAGTATTTT | CSVELDRGTQYF
TRBJ2-2 | TRBV28 | . | TRBD2 | TGTGCCAGCAGCACATCTATGACTAGCGGGTACACCGGGGAGCTGTTTTTT | CASSTSMTSGYTGELFF
TRBJ2-5 | TRBV11-1 | . | TRBD1 | TGTGCCAGCAGTCGTCCGGGACAGGGGCCGCAAGAGACCCAGTACTTC | CASSRPGQGPQETQYF
TRBJ2-1 | TRBV5-1 | . | . | TGCGCCAGCAGCTTTGGGGCAGGGGAGGGCCGTGAGCAGTTCTTC | CASSFGAGEGREQFF
TRBJ1-1 | TRBV5-4 | . | TRBD1 | TGTGCCAGCAGCTTCGGGGGACAGGCGACGAACACTGAAGCTTTCTTT | CASSFGGQATNTEAFF
TRBJ1-2 | TRBV19 | . | . | TGTGCCAGTAGTGCAAGTATCAGGCAAGCTAACTATGGCTACACCTTC | CASSASIRQANYGYTF
TRBJ2-5 | TRBV5-1 | . | . | TGCGCCAGCAGCCACGGGTGGGGGGAAGAGACCCAGTACTTC | CASSHGWGEETQYF
TRBJ1-6 | TRBV5-1 | . | . | TGCGCCAGCAGCTCCCGGACAAATTCACCCCTCCACTTT | CASSSRTNSPLHF
TRBJ2-7 | TRBV9 | . | . | TGTGCCAGCAGCGTAGGCGGGGAGAGCTACGAGCAGTACTTC | CASSVGGESYEQYF
TRBJ1-5 | TRBV7-2 | . | . | TGTGCCAGCAGCCCAGGGAATAGCAATCAGCCCCAGCATTTT | CASSPGNSNQPQHF
TRBJ1-4 | TRBV28 | . | . | TGTGCCAGCAATGGGGCCCGTCATGAAAAACTGTTTTTT | CASNGARHEKLFF
TRBJ2-2 | TRBV11-2 | . | . | TGTGCCAGCAGCTTAGATCAGATGTACAGGGGGGGTACCGGGGAGCTGTTTTTT | CASSLDQMYRGGTGELFF
TRBJ2-3 | TRBV6-5 | . | TRBD2 | TGTGCCAGCAGCCTAGCGGGGGGAGACGTGAATACGCAGTATTTT | CASSLAGGDVNTQYF
TRBJ1-2 | TRBV28 | . | . | TGTGCCAGCAGTTTTCTCTATGGCTACACCTTC | CASSFLYGYTF
TRBJ2-2 | TRBV9 | . | TRBD1 | TGTGCCAGCAGCGTAGAGTTCGGACAGGGCAACACCGGGGAGCTGTTTTTT | CASSVEFGQGNTGELFF
TRBJ2-2 | TRBV6-6 | once | . | TGTGCCAGCAGCCCCGGAGGTAGCACCGGGGAGCTGTTTTTT | CASSPGGSTGELFF
TRBJ2-5 | TRBV2 | . | . | TGTGCCAGCGGGAGAGAATCGGAGACCCAGTACTTC | CASGRESETQYF
TRBJ2-3 | TRBV3-1/TRBV3-2 | . | . | TGTGCCAGCCGCCAACGGGGGGCAATAGATACGCAGTATTTT | CASRQRGAIDTQYF
TRBJ2-5 | TRBV11-2 | . | TRBD2 | TGTGCCAGCAGCCCCAGACTAGCGGGGCGGGGAGAGACCCAGTACTTC | CASSPRLAGRGETQYF
TRBJ1-2 | TRBV4-1 | . | . | TGCGCCAGCAGCCAAGATCAAGGGCAGGGGTTAGGAGGCTACACCTTC | CASSQDQGQGLGGYTF
TRBJ1-4 | TRBV3-1/TRBV3-2 | . | . | TGTGCCAGCAGCCATTTACACGGAGGTGAAAAACTGTTTTTT | CASSHLHGGEKLFF
TRBJ2-1 | TRBV11-3 | . | TRBD2 | TGTGCCAGCAGCTTGTCCTGGCTAGCGGGAGGGGAAAATGAGCAGTTCTTC | CASSLSWLAGGENEQFF
TRBJ1-1 | TRBV15 | . | . | TGTGCCACCAGCAGAGTTCCGACCCGAGGAGGAGCTTTCTTT | CATSRVPTRGGAFF
TRBJ2-7 | TRBV6-5 | . | . | TGTGCCAGCAGTTACAGCCTGGCAGGGCGCGAGCAGTACTTC | CASSYSLAGREQYF
TRBJ1-2 | TRBV12-3/TRBV12-4 | . | . | TGTGCCAGCAGCGGGACAAGCAACTATGGCTACACCTTC | CASSGTSNYGYTF
TRBJ2-7 | TRBV18 | once | TRBD1 | TGTGCCAGCTCACCGGGGGGACAGGGTTTTTACGAGCAGTACTTC | CASSPGGQGFYEQYF
TRBJ2-7 | TRBV10-3 | . | TRBD2 | TGTGCCATCAGGGACCCCGGGTTGCCTAGCGGAACCTACGAGCAGTACTTC | CAIRDPGLPSGTYEQYF
TRBJ2-1 | TRBV19 | . | TRBD2 | TGTGCCAGTAGTATCGTAGCGGGTTCTCACAATGAGCAGTTCTTC | CASSIVAGSHNEQFF
TRBJ2-5 | TRBV4-1 | . | TRBD1 | TGCGCCAGCAGCCAAGACAGGGGGCGTTCGACGACCCAGTACTTC | CASSQDRGRSTTQYF
TRBJ1-6 | TRBV30 | . | . | TGTGCCTGGAGTCCACACGGGGGGACACCCCTCCACTTT | CAWSPHGGTPLHF
TRBJ1-1 | TRBV5-4 | . | . | TGTGCCAGCAGTTCGGACACACAACTCCGTGAAGCTTTCTTT | CASSSDTQLREAFF
TRBJ1-2 | TRBV28 | few | . | TGTGCCAGCAGTTTATATCTGGGGAGCGCTGGTGGCTACACCTTC | CASSLYLGSAGGYTF
TRBJ1-2 | TRBV15 | . | . | TGTGCCACCAGCAGAGAGGGGCAGGCCGGCTACACCTTC | CATSREGQAGYTF
TRBJ1-6 | TRBV10-3 | . | TRBD1 | TGTGCCATCAGTGAGCTTACAGGGGGCGAGTCACCCCTCCACTTT | CAISELTGGESPLHF
TRBJ2-2 | TRBV6-5 | . | . | TGTGCCAGCCGCTTGGGGACTCAGGAGCTGTTTTTT | CASRLGTQELFF
TRBJ1-4 | TRBV3-1/TRBV3-2 | few | TRBD1 | TGTGCCAGCAGCCACGGGGGACAGATTAATGAAAAACTGTTTTTT | CASSHGGQINEKLFF
TRBJ2-7 | TRBV7-2 | once | . | TGTGCCAGCAGCTTAGGGCCCATTTACGCTTCCTACGAGCAGTACTTC | CASSLGPIYASYEQYF
TRBJ1-6 | TRBV11-1 | . | . | TGTGCCAGCAGCTTAGGACGGGGCTCCTATAATTCACCCCTCCACTTT | CASSLGRGSYNSPLHF
TRBJ2-7 | TRBV28 | . | TRBD1 | TGTGCCAGCAGATTCCCGGGACAGGGGTCGAGCTCCTACGAGCAGTACTTC | CASRFPGQGSSSYEQYF
TRBJ2-5 | TRBV11-2 | . | . | TGTGCCAGCAGCTTAGCACGGCAAGAGACCCAGTACTTC | CASSLARQETQYF
TRBJ2-1 | TRBV7-9 | . | TRBD1 | TGTGCCAGCAGTCTCAGGGGGACAACCTACAATGAGCAGTTCTTC | CASSLRGTTYNEQFF
TRBJ2-2 | TRBV7-2 | . | TRBD2 | TGTGCCAGCAGCTTAGCTAGCGGGGGAACCACCGGGGAGCTGTTTTTT | CASSLASGGTTGELFF
TRBJ2-7 | TRBV18 | . | . | TGTGCCAGCTCCCCGGCGACATACGAGCAGTACTTC | CASSPATYEQYF
TRBJ2-2 | TRBV5-1 | . | . | TGCGCCAGCAGCTACAGGGAGACCGGGGAGCTGTTTTTT | CASSYRETGELFF
TRBJ2-3 | TRBV5-1 | . | . | TGCGCCAGCAGCTTGGACAGTTCTAGCACAGATACGCAGTATTTT | CASSLDSSSTDTQYF
TRBJ2-7 | TRBV28 | . | TRBD1 | TGTGCCAGCAGTACCTACGGGACAGGGAAGAGCGAGCAGTACTTC | CASSTYGTGKSEQYF
TRBJ2-1 | TRBV10-3 | once | TRBD2 | TGTGCCATCTCTACTCAATCCCTACTAGCGGGCCCCTCCTACAATGAGCAGTTCTTC | CAISTQSLLAGPSYNEQFF
TRBJ2-2 | TRBV19 | . | . | TGTGCCAGTAGTGCCCAAAAAGCGGGGGAGCTGTTTTTT | CASSAQKAGELFF